The T cell receptor beta chain under discussion was sequenced for a study of identical twins' blood T cells. Overall study results and limits: Twins shared more top CDR3 clonotypes than unrelated donors did. Twins reportedly had markedly more similar V usage than unrelated donors, even among out-of-frame TCRbeta clonotypes.

This clonotype was seen a handful of times. Its antigen is unknown. MiXCR was run by TCRdb on the 5' RACE reads, yielding one entry per CDR3 protein. The data contain 350,000 to 400,000 distinct CDR3 sequences, roughly 30% of them singletons. The CDR3 has 18 residues. Germline CDR1 is MGHDK and CDR2 is SYGVNS. Trimming removed 1 base from V and 0 bases from J, with 15 bases in between. This receptor was identified in a woman aged 18-50 years in good health. The chain recombines TRBV25-1 with TRBJ2-2, with a possible D match to TRBD2 (5 bases). Sequences were obtained from PBMCs. The DNA of the CDR3 is TGTGCCAGCAGTGAATTCGGCGGGCCCATATCGAACACCGGGGAGCTGTTTTTT. It codes for CASSEFGGPISNTGELFF.